Included here is one T cell receptor (beta chain) sequence, with context. In the original processing: Using reference gene primer amplification, nucleated cell counts were estimated. Produced via immunoSEQ multiplex PCR; TCRdb's table is partial and in-frame only. V, J and clone size were drawn from that table, and D and trimming were deduced from the DNA. The sample lists tens of thousands of clones; 86% were seen once. The sample comes from a study of blood T cell repertoires in COVID-19. Study information: Samples representing acute and convalescent COVID-19 were sourced from the United States, Italy and Spain. T cells, B-cell-depleted T cells, or PBMCs supplied cDNA or gDNA.

The source of this sequence is a human donor in a cohort sampled during active COVID-19. Sequences were obtained from peripheral blood.

Here the CDR3 reads CAISGYNQPQHF. In nucleotides, the CDR3 is TGTGCCATCAGCGGGTACAATCAGCCCCAGCATTTT. The genes are TRBV10-3 and TRBJ1-5; D is uncertain. In germline, CDR1 is ENHRY, CDR2 SYGVKD. The CDR3 has 12 residues. V was trimmed by 6 bases and J by 3 bases, leaving 6 bases between them.